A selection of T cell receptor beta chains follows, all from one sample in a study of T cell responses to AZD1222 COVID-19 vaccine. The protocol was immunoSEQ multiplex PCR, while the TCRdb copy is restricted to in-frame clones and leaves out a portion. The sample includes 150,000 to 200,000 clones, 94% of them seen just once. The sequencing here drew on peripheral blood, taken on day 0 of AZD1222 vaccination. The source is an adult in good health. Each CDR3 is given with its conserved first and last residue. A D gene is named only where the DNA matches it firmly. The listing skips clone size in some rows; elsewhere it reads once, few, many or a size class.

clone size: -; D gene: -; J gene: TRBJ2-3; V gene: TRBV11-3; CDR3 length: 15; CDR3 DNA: TGTGCCAGCAGCGATGGAGACTTCCAGACAGATACGCAGTATTTT; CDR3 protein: CASSDGDFQTDTQYF
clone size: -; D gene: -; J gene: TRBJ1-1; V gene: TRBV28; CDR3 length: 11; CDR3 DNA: TGTGCCAGCAGCAAGAACACTGAAGCTTTCTTT; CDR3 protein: CASSKNTEAFF
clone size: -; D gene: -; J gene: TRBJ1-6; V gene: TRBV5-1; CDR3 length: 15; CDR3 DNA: TGCGCCAGCAGCTCCGGGACCGGGGGCGGTTCACCCCTCCACTTT; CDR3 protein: CASSSGTGGGSPLHF
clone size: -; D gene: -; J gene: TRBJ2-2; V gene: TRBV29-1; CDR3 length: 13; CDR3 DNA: TGCAGCCTAAAGTCACCGAACACCGGGGAGCTGTTTTTT; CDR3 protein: CSLKSPNTGELFF
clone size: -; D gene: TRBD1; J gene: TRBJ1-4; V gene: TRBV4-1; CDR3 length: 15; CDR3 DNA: TGCGCCAGCAGCCCTTTACAGGGGGCGGGTGAAAAACTGTTTTTT; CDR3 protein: CASSPLQGAGEKLFF
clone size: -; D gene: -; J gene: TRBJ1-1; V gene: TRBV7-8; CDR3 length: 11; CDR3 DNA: TGTGCCAGCCGGTCCCGCACTGAAGCTTTCTTT; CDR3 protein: CASRSRTEAFF
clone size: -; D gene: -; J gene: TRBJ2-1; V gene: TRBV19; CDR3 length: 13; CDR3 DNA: TGTGCCAGTAGTATAGATAGACAGAATGAGCAGTTCTTC; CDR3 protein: CASSIDRQNEQFF
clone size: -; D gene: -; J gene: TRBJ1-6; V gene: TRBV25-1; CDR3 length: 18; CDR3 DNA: TGTGCCAGCAGTGAATATAAGGGAGGAATGGGTGGTAATTCACCCCTCCACTTT; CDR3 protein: CASSEYKGGMGGNSPLHF
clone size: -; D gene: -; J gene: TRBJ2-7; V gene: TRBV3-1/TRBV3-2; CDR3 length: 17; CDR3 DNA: TGTGCCAGCAGCCCCCTGTTTGCGGGGACCGGCTCCTACGAGCAGTACTTC; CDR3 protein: CASSPLFAGTGSYEQYF
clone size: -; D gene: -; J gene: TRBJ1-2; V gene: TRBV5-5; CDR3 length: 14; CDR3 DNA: TGTGCCAGCAGCTTTTCAGAGACTAACTATGGCTACACCTTC; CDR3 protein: CASSFSETNYGYTF
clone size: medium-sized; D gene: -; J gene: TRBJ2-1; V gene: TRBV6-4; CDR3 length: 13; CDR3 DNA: TGTGCCAGCAGTAGCGGCTCCTACAATGAGCAGTTCTTC; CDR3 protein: CASSSGSYNEQFF
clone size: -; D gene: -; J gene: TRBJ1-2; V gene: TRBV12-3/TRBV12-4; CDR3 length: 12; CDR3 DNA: TGTGCCAGCAGTTTTGGGACCTATGGCTACACCTTC; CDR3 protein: CASSFGTYGYTF
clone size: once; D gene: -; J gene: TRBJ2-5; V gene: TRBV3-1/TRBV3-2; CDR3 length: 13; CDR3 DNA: TGTGCCAGCAGGAGGGGGATCCAAGAGACCCAGTACTTC; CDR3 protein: CASRRGIQETQYF
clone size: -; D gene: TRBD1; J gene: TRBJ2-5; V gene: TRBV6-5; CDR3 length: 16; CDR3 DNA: TGTGCCAGCAGTTACTCATCCAGGGGGCGACGGGAGACCCAGTACTTC; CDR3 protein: CASSYSSRGRRETQYF
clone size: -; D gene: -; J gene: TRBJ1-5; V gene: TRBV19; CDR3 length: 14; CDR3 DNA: TGTGCCAGTAGGTCCGCCAGCACAATTCAGCCCCAGCATTTT; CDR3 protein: CASRSASTIQPQHF
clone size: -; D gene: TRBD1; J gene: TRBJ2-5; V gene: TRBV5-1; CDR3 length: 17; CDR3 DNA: TGCGCCAGCAGCGGGGGGACAGGGCCCCACCGCGGAGAGACCCAGTACTTC; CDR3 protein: CASSGGTGPHRGETQYF
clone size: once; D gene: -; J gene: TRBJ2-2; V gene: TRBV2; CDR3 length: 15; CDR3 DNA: TGTGCCAGCAGTGATCCAGTCGGGACCACCGGGGAGCTGTTTTTT; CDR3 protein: CASSDPVGTTGELFF
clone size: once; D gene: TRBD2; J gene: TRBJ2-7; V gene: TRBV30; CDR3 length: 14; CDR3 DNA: TGTGCCTGGGGGGTAGCTAGCGGGGACTACGAGCAGTACTTC; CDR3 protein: CAWGVASGDYEQYF
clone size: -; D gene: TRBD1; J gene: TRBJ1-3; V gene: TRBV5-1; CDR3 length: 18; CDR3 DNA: TGCGCCAGCAGGACCCATCCGGACAGGGTGGACTCTGGAAACACCATATATTTT; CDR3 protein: CASRTHPDRVDSGNTIYF
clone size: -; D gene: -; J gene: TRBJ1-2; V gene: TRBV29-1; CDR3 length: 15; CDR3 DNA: TGCAGCGTCCACCAAACCCGGACCGCCAACTATGGCTACACCTTC; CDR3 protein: CSVHQTRTANYGYTF
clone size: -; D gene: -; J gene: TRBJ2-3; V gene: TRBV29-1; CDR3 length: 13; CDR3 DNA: TGCAGCGTTGTTGACAGTTATGCAGATACGCAGTATTTT; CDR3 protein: CSVVDSYADTQYF
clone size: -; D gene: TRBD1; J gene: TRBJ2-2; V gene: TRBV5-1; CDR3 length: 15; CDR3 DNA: TGCGCCAGCAGCTTGGACGGGACAGAAGCCGGGGAGCTGTTTTTT; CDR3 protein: CASSLDGTEAGELFF
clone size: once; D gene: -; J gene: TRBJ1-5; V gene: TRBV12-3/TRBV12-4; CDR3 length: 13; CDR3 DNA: TGTGCCAGCAGAAAGGGTATGAATCAGCCCCAGCATTTT; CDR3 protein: CASRKGMNQPQHF
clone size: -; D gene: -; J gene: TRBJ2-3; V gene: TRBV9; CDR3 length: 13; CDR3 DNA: TGTGCCAGCAGCGCAGGAGGGGCCCCGGCGCAGTATTTT; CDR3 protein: CASSAGGAPAQYF
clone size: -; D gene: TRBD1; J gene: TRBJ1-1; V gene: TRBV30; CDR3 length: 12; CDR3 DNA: TGTGCCAGCCACAGGGGGCAAACTGAAGCTTTCTTT; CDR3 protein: CASHRGQTEAFF
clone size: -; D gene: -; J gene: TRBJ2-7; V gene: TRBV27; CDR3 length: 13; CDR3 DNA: TGTGCCAGCAGTCCCCGGTCCGTCTACGAGCAGTACTTC; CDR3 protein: CASSPRSVYEQYF
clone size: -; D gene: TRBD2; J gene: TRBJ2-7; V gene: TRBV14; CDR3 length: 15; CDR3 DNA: TGTGCCAGCAGCCGGACTAGCGGGACCGTCTACGAGCAGTACTTC; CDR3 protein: CASSRTSGTVYEQYF
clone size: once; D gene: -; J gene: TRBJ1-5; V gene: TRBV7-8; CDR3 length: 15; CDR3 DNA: TGTGCCAGCAGCTCCTTACCGGGACTTAGTCAGCCCCAGCATTTT; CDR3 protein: CASSSLPGLSQPQHF
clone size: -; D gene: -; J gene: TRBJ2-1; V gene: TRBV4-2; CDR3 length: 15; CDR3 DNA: TGTGCCAGCAGCCCCACAGGGACCTCCTACAATGAGCAGTTCTTC; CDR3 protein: CASSPTGTSYNEQFF
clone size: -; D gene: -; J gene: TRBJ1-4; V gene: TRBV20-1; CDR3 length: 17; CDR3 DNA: TGCAGTGCTAGTTTGGGGGGGGGCTTTGCAACTAATGAAAAACTGTTTTTT; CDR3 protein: CSASLGGGFATNEKLFF
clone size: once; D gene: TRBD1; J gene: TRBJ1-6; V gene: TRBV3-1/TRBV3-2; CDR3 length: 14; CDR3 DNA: TGTGCCAGCAGCCAAGGGACAGGGGTTTCACCCCTCCACTTT; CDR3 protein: CASSQGTGVSPLHF
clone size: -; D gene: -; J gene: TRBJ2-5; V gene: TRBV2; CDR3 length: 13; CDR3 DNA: TGTGCCAGCAGTGATTTGCCGCAGGAGACCCAGTACTTC; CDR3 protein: CASSDLPQETQYF
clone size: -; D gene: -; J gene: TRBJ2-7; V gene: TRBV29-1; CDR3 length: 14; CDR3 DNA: TGCAGCGTAACCGGAATGGGGATGGCCTACGAGCAGTACTTC; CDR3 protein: CSVTGMGMAYEQYF
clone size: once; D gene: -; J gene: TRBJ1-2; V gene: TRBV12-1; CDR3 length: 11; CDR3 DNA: TGTGCCAGCAGCCCGGGCCTAGGCTACACCTTC; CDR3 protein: CASSPGLGYTF
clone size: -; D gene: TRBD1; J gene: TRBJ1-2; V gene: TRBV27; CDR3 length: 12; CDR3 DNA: TGTGCCAGCAGGACAGGGAACCGTGGCTACACCTTC; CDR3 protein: CASRTGNRGYTF
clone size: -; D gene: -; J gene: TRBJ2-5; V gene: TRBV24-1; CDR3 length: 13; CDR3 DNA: TGTGCCACCAGTGAGGCAGCTGCGAAGACCCAGTACTTC; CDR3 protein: CATSEAAAKTQYF
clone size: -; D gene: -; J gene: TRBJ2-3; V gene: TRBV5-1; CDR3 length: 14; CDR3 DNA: TGCGCCAGCAGCTATCTATCTTCCACAGATACGCAGTATTTT; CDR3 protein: CASSYLSSTDTQYF
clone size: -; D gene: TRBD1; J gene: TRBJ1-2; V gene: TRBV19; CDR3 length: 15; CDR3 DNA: TGTGCCAGTAGGGTTCTGACAGGGGTGGACTATGGCTACACCTTC; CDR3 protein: CASRVLTGVDYGYTF
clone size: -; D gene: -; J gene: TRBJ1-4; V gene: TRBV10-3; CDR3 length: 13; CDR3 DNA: TGTGCCATCAGTGAGCCCAACACAGGGAAACTGTTTTTT; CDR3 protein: CAISEPNTGKLFF
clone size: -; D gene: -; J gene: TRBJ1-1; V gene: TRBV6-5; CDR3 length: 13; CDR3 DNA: TGTGCCAGCACCAGCCGGGCGGAGTTTGAAGCTTTCTTT; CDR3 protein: CASTSRAEFEAFF